Below, 21 T cell receptor beta chains from the same sample are listed, as sequenced in a study of OX40 agonist ivuxolimab in advanced cancers. Here immunoSEQ multiplex PCR was the method, and the copy in TCRdb shows in-frame clones only, minus some. The sample has about 35,000 clones, 84% seen once; the top ten hold 1.8%. The material sequenced was CD4+ or CD8+ T cells sorted from blood, taken in a trial of the OX40 agonist ivuxolimab. The receptors come from an adult with an advanced solid tumor such as melanoma, head and neck, liver or kidney cancer.

V and J are TRBV7-3 and TRBJ2-7, with D uncertain. CDR1 and CDR2 (germline): SGHTA, FQGTGA. This CDR3 has 13 residues. V was pared by 0 bases and J by 2 bases, with 5 bases between. The CDR3 DNA sequence: TGTGCCAGCAGCTTAACCCCAGCCTACGAGCAGTACTTC. Protein product: CASSLTPAYEQYF.

The V gene is TRBV5-1, the J gene TRBJ1-3; TRBD1 might be the D (5 bases). Germline V gives CDR1 SGHRS, CDR2 YFSETQ. The CDR3 is 16 amino acids. Between the trimmed V and J ends, which lost 1 base and 4 bases, there was a span of 15 bases. CDR3 coding DNA: TGCGCCAGCAGCTTGATTGTCAGGGCGGCAGGAAACACCATATATTTT. Protein sequence: CASSLIVRAAGNTIYF.

This chain joins TRBV7-6 and TRBJ2-7; D is ambiguous. The CDR3 has 11 residues. Trimming pared 5 bases from V and 5 bases from J, leaving 7 bases between. Germline V gene sequence: CDR1 SGHVS, CDR2 FNYEAQ. The chain's CDR3 is CASSQHDEQYF. The CDR3 nucleotides are TGTGCCAGCAGCCAACATGACGAGCAGTACTTC.

This CDR3 is CASSSGEVGRSLNTQYF. Written as DNA, the CDR3 is TGTGCCAGCAGCTCCGGGGAGGTGGGGAGATCCCTAAATACGCAGTATTTT. The chain combines TRBV7-3 with TRBJ2-3; the D gene is possibly TRBD2 (6 bases). CDR1 is SGHTA, CDR2 FQGTGA, per germline. The CDR3 length is 17 residues. Trimming took off 4 bases at V and 7 bases at J, with 24 bases between the two ends.

The chain carries TRBV6-5 and TRBJ2-2; D remains ambiguous. V dropped 5 bases and J dropped 8 bases, with 12 bases sitting between them. This CDR3 contains 13 residues. The V gene's germline CDR1 is MNHEY and CDR2 SVGAGI. In nucleotides, the CDR3 is TGTGCCAGCAGTCCCCGGCGAGAAGGGGAGCTGTTTTTT. The encoded protein is CASSPRREGELFF.

V usage is TRBV5-6 and J usage is TRBJ2-7; 8 bases fit TRBD1. Per germline, CDR1 SGHDT and CDR2 YYEEEE. CDR3 length: 16 residues. The junction had 5 bases not matched to a gene; V was cut back by 0 bases and J by 0 bases. In DNA, the CDR3 is TGTGCCAGCAGCTTGGAGAACAGGGGGTACTCCTACGAGCAGTACTTC. It encodes CASSLENRGYSYEQYF.

This sequence joins TRBV7-8 and TRBJ2-1, with 10 bases fitting TRBD2. Germline loops: CDR1 SGHVS, CDR2 FQNEAQ. This CDR3 comprises 16 residues. V dropped 1 base and J dropped 7; count of bases not matched to a gene: 7. The CDR3 sequence is CASSLVGSGRTNEQFF. The CDR3 DNA reads TGTGCCAGCAGCTTAGTAGGTAGCGGGAGGACGAATGAGCAGTTCTTC.

The chain recombines TRBV7-3 with TRBJ1-1; tentatively, D is TRBD1 (6 bases). V shed 5 bases and J shed 7 bases, with 11 bases lying between them. The CDR3 totals 12 residues. Germline assignment: CDR1 SGHTA and CDR2 FQGTGA. CDR3 sequence reads: CASSPGQFEAFF. CDR3 DNA: TGTGCCAGCAGCCCTGGACAGTTTGAAGCTTTCTTT.

The chain couples TRBV19 to TRBJ2-3; 9 positions agree with TRBD2. The CDR3 has 15 amino acids. CDR1 is LNHDA, CDR2 SQIVND, per germline (reference sequence). The J segment lost 6 bases and the V segment lost 3 bases, leaving 7 bases of the junction unmatched. The CDR3 loop reads CASSMVAGVGDTQYF. The CDR3 DNA sequence: TGTGCCAGTAGTATGGTAGCGGGAGTAGGTGATACGCAGTATTTT.

The sample holds one count of this clone. This chain uses TRBV6-5 with TRBJ2-1; TRBD2 matches 12 bases. Germline V CDR1 and CDR2: MNHEY, SVGAGI. The ends lost 7 bases at V and 4 bases at J; junction bases unmatched: 5. The CDR3 totals 15 residues. The CDR3 DNA reads as TGTGCCAGCACCCACACTAGCGGGGGGTACAATGAGCAGTTCTTC. It is translated as CASTHTSGGYNEQFF.

The chain has TRBV27 and TRBJ2-1; the D is unclear. The V gene lost 8 bases and the J gene lost 4 bases, with 6 bases spanning the gap. This CDR3 region has 11 residues. CDR1 MNHEY and CDR2 SMNVEV come from the germline V gene (reference sequence). As DNA, the CDR3 is TGTGCCAGCCGACTTTACAATGAGCAGTTCTTC. This encodes CASRLYNEQFF.

The chain uses TRBV27 and TRBJ2-5; TRBD1 agrees at 11 bases. Germline CDR1 reads MNHEY; CDR2 reads SMNVEV (reference sequence). CDR3 length: 17 amino acids. V shed 5 bases, J shed 4 bases, and the junction held 12 bases outside the gene matches. This CDR3 is CASSEARTGGERETQYF. CDR3 DNA sequence: TGTGCCAGCAGTGAAGCCCGGACAGGGGGCGAGCGAGAGACCCAGTACTTC.

The chain couples TRBV19 to TRBJ2-7, with TRBD1 as a possible D gene (6 bases). The CDR3 sequence is 17 residues long. V lost 6 bases and J 4 bases, leaving 25 bases between the germline ends. Germline V gene sequence: CDR1 LNHDA, CDR2 SQIVND (reference sequence). CDR3 sequence (DNA): TGTGCCAGTAGCACTCTTCAGGGGCACCGGGTAGGGTACGAGCAGTACTTC. Translating it yields CASSTLQGHRVGYEQYF.

The V gene is TRBV10-3, the J gene TRBJ2-7; 7 bases match TRBD1. Germline CDR1 ENHRY, CDR2 SYGVKD. CDR3 size: 14 residues. V gave up 3 bases and J gave up 9 bases; unmatched junction bases: 11. The CDR3 sequence: CAISDSDRASGQYF. The CDR3 nucleotides read TGTGCCATCAGTGACAGTGACAGGGCATCGGGGCAGTACTTC.

This clone was detected a few times. The chain uses TRBV27 and TRBJ1-1, with TRBD1 matching over 9 bases. The CDR3 length is 15 residues. CDR1 is MNHEY, CDR2 SMNVEV, per germline (reference sequence). The trim removed 5 bases at V and 11 bases at J, leaving 15 bases unmatched. The CDR3 DNA follows: TGTGCCAGCAGTCCATCTCAACGGGACAGGGTCTCTGCTTTCTTT. It yields the protein CASSPSQRDRVSAFF.

J is TRBJ2-1 and V is TRBV5-6, with 8 bases matching TRBD1. V gave up 3 bases and J gave up 7 bases; unmatched junction bases: 6. This CDR3 is built from 14 residues. Germline values: CDR1 SGHDT, CDR2 YYEEEE. For the CDR3, the DNA is TGTGCCAGCAGCTCCCAGGGGGCTGGAAATGAGCAGTTCTTC. Protein sequence: CASSSQGAGNEQFF.

The V call is TRBV20-1, the J call TRBJ1-4; D gene unclear. V was trimmed by 6 bases and J by 5 bases, leaving 7 bases between them. CDR3 length: 11 amino acids. CDR1 is DFQATT and CDR2 is SNEGSKA in the germline V gene (reference sequence). CDR3 region: CSATGNEKLFF. CDR3 DNA sequence: TGCAGTGCAACGGGGAATGAAAAACTGTTTTTT.

The rearrangement uses TRBV11-2 and TRBJ1-6; TRBD1 matches 7 bases. Germline CDR1 reads SGHAT; CDR2 reads FQNNGV. J gave up 9 bases and V 3 bases, and 8 bases lay outside the gene matches. The CDR3 is 15 amino acids. CDR3 bases: TGTGCCAGCAGCTTGGAACAGGGGTTTTTTTCACCCCTCCACTTT. Translating gives CASSLEQGFFSPLHF.

This clone was detected only a few times. The genes are TRBV20-1 and TRBJ2-4; perhaps TRBD2 as D (5 bases). The germline gives CDR1 DFQATT, CDR2 SNEGSKA (reference sequence). This CDR3 has 11 residues. V was cut by 5 bases and J by 8 bases, with 10 bases left in between. The CDR3 nucleotides are TGCAGTGCTGGACTGGAAGACATTCAGTACTTC. This encodes CSAGLEDIQYF.

The V gene is TRBV6-5, the J gene TRBJ2-7, with D hard to call. CDR1 is MNHEY and CDR2 is SVGAGI in the germline V gene. The V end was cut by 5 bases, the J end by 0 bases, with 11 bases between. This CDR3 region has 14 residues. CDR3 DNA sequence: TGTGCCAGCAGTGACCGTCCCGTCTCCTACGAGCAGTACTTC. Its translation is CASSDRPVSYEQYF.

This chain links TRBV5-1 with TRBJ2-5, with D possibly called TRBD1 or TRBD2 (5 bases each). Germline V gene lookup returns CDR1 SGHRS and CDR2 YFSETQ. The CDR3 runs 14 residues. V was shortened by 2 bases and J by 0 bases, with 8 bases between the two germline ends. The DNA for the CDR3 is TGCGCCAGCAGCTTTTCGGGACACCAAGAGACCCAGTACTTC. It is translated as CASSFSGHQETQYF.